Reported below is one TCR beta chain. These data belong to a study of blood T cell repertoires in COVID-19. The protocol was immunoSEQ multiplex PCR, while the TCRdb copy is restricted to in-frame clones and leaves out a portion. Among 170,000 or so clones listed, approximately 90% were seen once. The clonotype comes from a woman aged 18-35 years who had recovered from COVID-19. Specimen: peripheral blood.

The CDR3 sequence: CASRGAHNSPLHF. CDR3 bases: TGCGCCAGCAGAGGGGCCCATAATTCACCCCTCCACTTT. V is TRBV10-1 and J is TRBJ1-6; maybe TRBD1 (5 bases). V shed 6 bases and J shed 5 bases, with 8 bases lying between them. The CDR3 consists of 13 residues. Looked up from germline, CDR1 is WNHNN and CDR2 is SYGVQD (reference sequence).